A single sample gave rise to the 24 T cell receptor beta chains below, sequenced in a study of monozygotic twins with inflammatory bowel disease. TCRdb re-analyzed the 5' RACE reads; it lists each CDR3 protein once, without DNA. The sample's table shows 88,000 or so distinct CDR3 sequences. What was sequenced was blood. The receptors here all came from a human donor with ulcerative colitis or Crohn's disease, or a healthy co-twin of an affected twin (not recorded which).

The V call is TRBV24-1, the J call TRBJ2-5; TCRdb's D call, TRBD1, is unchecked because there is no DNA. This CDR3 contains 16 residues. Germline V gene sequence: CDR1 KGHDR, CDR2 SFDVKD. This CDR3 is CATSDFTSDREETQYF.

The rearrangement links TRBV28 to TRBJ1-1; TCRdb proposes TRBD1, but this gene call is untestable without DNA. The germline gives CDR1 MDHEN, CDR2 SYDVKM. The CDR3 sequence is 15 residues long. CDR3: CASRRTFIGRPEAFF.

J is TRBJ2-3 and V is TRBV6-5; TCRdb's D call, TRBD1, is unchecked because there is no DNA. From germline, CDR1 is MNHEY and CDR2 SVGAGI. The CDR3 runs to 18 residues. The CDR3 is CASSPLGGQGASTDTQYF.

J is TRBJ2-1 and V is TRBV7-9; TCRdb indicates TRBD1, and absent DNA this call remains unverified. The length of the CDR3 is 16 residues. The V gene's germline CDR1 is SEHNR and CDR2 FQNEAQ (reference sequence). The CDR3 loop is CASSFGSGGPGGEQFF.

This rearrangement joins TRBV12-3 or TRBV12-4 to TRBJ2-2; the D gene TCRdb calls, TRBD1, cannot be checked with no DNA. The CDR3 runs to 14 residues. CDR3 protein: CASRRQGATGELFF.

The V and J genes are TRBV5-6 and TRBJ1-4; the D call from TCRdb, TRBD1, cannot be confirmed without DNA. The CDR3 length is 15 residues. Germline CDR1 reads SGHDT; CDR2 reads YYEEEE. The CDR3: CASSLYRRKNEKLFF.

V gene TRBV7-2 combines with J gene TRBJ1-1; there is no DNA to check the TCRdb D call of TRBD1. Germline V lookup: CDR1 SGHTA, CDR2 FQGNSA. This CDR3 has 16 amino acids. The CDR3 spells CASSLAAGAMNTEAFF.

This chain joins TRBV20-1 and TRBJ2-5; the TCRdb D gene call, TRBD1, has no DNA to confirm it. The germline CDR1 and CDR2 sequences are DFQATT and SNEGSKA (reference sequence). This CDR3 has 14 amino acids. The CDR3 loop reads CSARGSTGQETQYF.

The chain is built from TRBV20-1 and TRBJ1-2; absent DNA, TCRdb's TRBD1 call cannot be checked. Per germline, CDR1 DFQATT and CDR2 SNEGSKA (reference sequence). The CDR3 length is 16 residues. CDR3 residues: CSARGAALWGGDGYTF.

The CDR3 is CASSSAGGNTEAFF. This chain joins TRBV7-3 and TRBJ1-1; the TRBD1 assignment by TCRdb is unverifiable without DNA. Per the germline V gene, CDR1 is SGHTA and CDR2 is FQGTGA. The CDR3 totals 14 residues. Full variable domain (outside the CDR3, taken from reference TRBV7-3 and TRBJ1-1): GAGVSQTPSNKVTEKGKYVELRCDPISGHTALYWYRQSLGQGPEFLIYFQGTGAADDSGLPNDRFFAVRPEGSVSTLKIQRTERGDSAVYLCASSSAGGNTEAFFGQGTRLTVV.

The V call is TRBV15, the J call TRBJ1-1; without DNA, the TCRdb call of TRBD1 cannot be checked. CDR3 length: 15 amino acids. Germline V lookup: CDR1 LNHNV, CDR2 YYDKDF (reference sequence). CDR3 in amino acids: CATSRDSGLNTEAFF. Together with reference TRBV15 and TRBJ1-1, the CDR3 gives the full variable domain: DAMVIQNPRYQVTQFGKPVTLSCSQTLNHNVMYWYQQKSSQAPKLLFHYYDKDFNNEADTPDNFQSRRPNTSFCFLDIRSPGLGDTAMYLCATSRDSGLNTEAFFGQGTRLTVV.

The CDR3 loop reads CASSLKLAGITDTQYF. The rearrangement links TRBV5-4 to TRBJ2-3; TCRdb indicates TRBD2, and absent DNA this call remains unverified. Germline V gene lookup returns CDR1 SGHNT and CDR2 YYREEE (reference sequence). The CDR3 length is 16 residues. Full variable domain (rest looked up from reference TRBV5-4 and TRBJ2-3): ETGVTQSPTHLIKTRGQQVTLRCSSQSGHNTVSWYQQALGQGPQFIFQYYREEENGRGNFPPRFSGLQFPNYSSELNVNALELDDSALYLCASSLKLAGITDTQYFGPGTRLTVL.

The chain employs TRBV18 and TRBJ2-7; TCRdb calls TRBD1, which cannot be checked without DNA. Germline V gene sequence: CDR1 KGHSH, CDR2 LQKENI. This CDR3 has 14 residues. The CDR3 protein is CASSPLGTGHEQYF.

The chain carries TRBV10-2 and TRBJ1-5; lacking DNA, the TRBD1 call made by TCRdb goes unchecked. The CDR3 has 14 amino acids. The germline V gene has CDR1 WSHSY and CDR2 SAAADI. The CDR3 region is CASAQGNSNQPQHF.

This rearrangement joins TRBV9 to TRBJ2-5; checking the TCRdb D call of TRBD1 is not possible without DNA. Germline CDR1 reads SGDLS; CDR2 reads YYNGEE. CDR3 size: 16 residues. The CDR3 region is CASSVGLRDNQETQYF.

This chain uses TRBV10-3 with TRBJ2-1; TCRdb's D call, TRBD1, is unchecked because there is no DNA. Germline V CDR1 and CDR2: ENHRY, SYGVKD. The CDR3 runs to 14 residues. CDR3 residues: CAIRKGTGENEQFF.

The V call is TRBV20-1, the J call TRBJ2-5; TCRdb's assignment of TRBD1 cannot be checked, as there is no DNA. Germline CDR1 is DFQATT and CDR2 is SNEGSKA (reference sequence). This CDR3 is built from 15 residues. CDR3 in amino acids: CSARDLAGAGETQYF.

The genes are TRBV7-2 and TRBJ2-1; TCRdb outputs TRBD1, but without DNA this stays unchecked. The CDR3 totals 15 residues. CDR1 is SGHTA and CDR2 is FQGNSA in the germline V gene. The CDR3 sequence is CASSLGQGRDNEQFF.

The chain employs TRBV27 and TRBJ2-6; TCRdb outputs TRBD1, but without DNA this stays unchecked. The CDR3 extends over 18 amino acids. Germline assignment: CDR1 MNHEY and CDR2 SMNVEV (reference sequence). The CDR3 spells CASSFEAGLLYGANVLTF.

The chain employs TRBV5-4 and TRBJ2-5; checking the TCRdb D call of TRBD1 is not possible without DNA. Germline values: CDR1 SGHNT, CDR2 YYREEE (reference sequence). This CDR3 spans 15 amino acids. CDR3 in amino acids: CASSSPTVIQETQYF. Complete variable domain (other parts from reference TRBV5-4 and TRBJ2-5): ETGVTQSPTHLIKTRGQQVTLRCSSQSGHNTVSWYQQALGQGPQFIFQYYREEENGRGNFPPRFSGLQFPNYSSELNVNALELDDSALYLCASSSPTVIQETQYFGPGTRLLVL.

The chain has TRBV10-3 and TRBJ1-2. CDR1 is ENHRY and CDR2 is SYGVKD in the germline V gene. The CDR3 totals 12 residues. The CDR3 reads CAIGLLTYGYTF.

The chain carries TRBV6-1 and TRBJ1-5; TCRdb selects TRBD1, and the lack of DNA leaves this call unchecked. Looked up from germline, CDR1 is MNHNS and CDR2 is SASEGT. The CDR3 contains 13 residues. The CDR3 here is CASVNRESQPQHF.

The CDR3 loop reads CASSSGQGATEAFF. This rearrangement joins TRBV5-1 to TRBJ1-1; with no DNA, the TCRdb D assignment of TRBD1 cannot be verified. The length of the CDR3 is 14 residues. CDR1 SGHRS and CDR2 YFSETQ come from the germline V gene.

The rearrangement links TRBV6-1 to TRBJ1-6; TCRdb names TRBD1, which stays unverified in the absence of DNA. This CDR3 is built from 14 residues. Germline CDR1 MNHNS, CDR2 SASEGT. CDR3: CASRITGINSPLHF.